This T cell receptor beta chain was found in a study of blood T cell repertoires in COVID-19. This table comes from immunoSEQ multiplex PCR, and its TCRdb copy is limited to in-frame clones, with some not included. Of fewer than 50,000 clones listed, roughly four fifths were seen once; the top ten hold over 12%. Germline CDR1 LNHNV, CDR2 YYDKDF (reference sequence). The CDR3 consists of 15 residues. V shed 4 bases and J shed 0 bases, with 10 bases lying between them. The sequence was obtained from a human donor in a cohort sampled during active COVID-19. The chain has TRBV15 and TRBJ1-5; D uncertain. The sample consisted of peripheral blood. The DNA of the CDR3 is TGTGCCACCAGCAAAACAGTAGATAGCAATCAGCCCCAGCATTTT. This sequence encodes CATSKTVDSNQPQHF.